Below, 20 T cell receptor beta chains from the same sample are listed, as sequenced in a study of CD8 T cells in ankylosing spondylitis. Each CDR3 protein gets one entry after TCRdb re-called the 5' RACE reads with MiXCR. The sample consists of roughly 230,000 distinct CDR3 sequences, about 20% of them appearing once. The material sequenced was blood, either unsorted or a sorted T cell fraction (not recorded which). These receptor sequences come from a male donor with ankylosing spondylitis or in good health (not recorded which).

The V call is TRBV12-3 or TRBV12-4, the J call TRBJ1-2; 7 positions match TRBD1. V lost 1 base, J lost 3 bases, and 2 bases stayed unmatched. The CDR3 runs 14 residues. CDR3 bases: TGTGCCAGCAGTTTAGTTCAGGGGGACTATGGCTACACCTTC. It specifies CASSLVQGDYGYTF.

Details on this clonotype: Germline is not matched at one junction end, which may reflect a read error. The J gene is TRBJ2-1, the V gene TRBV24-1; tentatively, D is TRBD2 (6 bases). The CDR3 loop spans 11 amino acids. The germline CDR1 and CDR2 sequences are KGHDR and SFDVKD. As DNA, the CDR3 is TGCGACCCGGGGACTCTGAATGAGCAGTTCTTC. Its protein product is CDPGTLNEQFF.

This clonotype was observed many times. The chain carries TRBV5-1 and TRBJ2-2; no definite D call. V was clipped by 4 bases and J by 6 bases, with 7 bases between them. CDR3 length: 12 residues. Germline assignment: CDR1 SGHRS and CDR2 YFSETQ. The CDR3 region has the DNA TGCGCCAGCAGCGGTACCCCCGGGGAGCTGTTTTTT. It encodes CASSGTPGELFF.

The V and J genes are TRBV9 and TRBJ1-1; D might be TRBD1 (6 bases). V was pared by 4 bases and J by 0 bases, with 16 bases between. Per germline, CDR1 SGDLS and CDR2 YYNGEE. There are 16 residues in the CDR3. The CDR3 coding sequence is TGTGCCAGCAGCCGGGGGGCGGGGGCCATGAACACTGAAGCTTTCTTT. Its protein is CASSRGAGAMNTEAFF.

The chain carries TRBV4-2 and TRBJ2-1, with a weak D call TRBD2 (5 bases). The CDR3 totals 13 residues. Trimming left V 0 bases short and J 7 bases short, with 7 bases between. Germline V gene data show CDR1 as LGHNA and CDR2 as YNFKEQ. The CDR3 region is CASSQDGRNEQFF. The DNA for the CDR3 is TGTGCCAGCAGCCAAGATGGGAGAAATGAGCAGTTCTTC.

The chain carries TRBV5-1 and TRBJ2-7, with D possibly TRBD1 on 5 matching bases. The V and J ends lost 5 bases and 4 bases respectively, with 19 bases between them. This CDR3 region has 15 residues. Germline CDR1 reads SGHRS; CDR2 reads YFSETQ. The CDR3: CASSPVAGIPYEQYF. DNA for the CDR3: TGCGCCAGCAGTCCGGTGGCAGGGATCCCTTACGAGCAGTACTTC. Combining the CDR3 with reference TRBV5-1 and TRBJ2-7 gives the whole variable domain KAGVTQTPRYLIKTRGQQVTLSCSPISGHRSVSWYQQTPGQGLQFLFEYFSETQRNKGNFPGRFSGRQFSNSRSEMNVSTLELGDSALYLCASSPVAGIPYEQYFGPGTRLTVT.

The chain recombines TRBV7-9 with TRBJ2-7, with D possibly matching TRBD1 (6 bases). V was pared by 5 bases and J by 2 bases, with 13 bases between. Per the germline V gene, CDR1 is SEHNR and CDR2 is FQNEAQ (reference sequence). The CDR3 is made up of 14 amino acids. This CDR3 is CASSDRDIPYEQYF. CDR3 nucleotide sequence: TGTGCCAGCAGCGACCGGGACATTCCCTACGAGCAGTACTTC.

This clonotype appeared a few times. J is TRBJ2-7 and V is TRBV20-1, with TRBD2 identical over 12 bases. V shed 5 bases, J shed 4 bases, and the junction held 6 bases outside the gene matches. Germline V lookup: CDR1 DFQATT, CDR2 SNEGSKA (reference sequence). The CDR3 consists of 14 residues. CDR3 nucleotide sequence: TGCAGTGCTGATAGGACTAGCGGGACGTACGAGCAGTACTTC. Encoded protein: CSADRTSGTYEQYF.

The chain employs TRBV6-1 and TRBJ2-7; D possibly corresponds to TRBD1 (6 bases). Deletions cut 2 bases from V and 4 bases from J, with 15 bases between. The CDR3 has 15 amino acids. Germline values: CDR1 MNHNS, CDR2 SASEGT. The CDR3 DNA follows: TGTGCCAGCAGTGAAACCCAAATGACAGGATACGAGCAGTACTTC. It is translated as CASSETQMTGYEQYF.

This chain uses TRBV12-3 or TRBV12-4 with TRBJ2-3; D ambiguous. Trimming removed 2 bases at V and 4 bases at J, with 10 bases between. The CDR3 has 14 residues. The CDR3 region is CASSLPNTADTQYF. DNA of the CDR3: TGTGCCAGCAGTTTACCGAACACCGCAGATACGCAGTATTTT.

The chain couples TRBV19 to TRBJ2-1, with D unclear. This CDR3 contains 13 residues. Looked up from germline, CDR1 is LNHDA and CDR2 is SQIVND (reference sequence). V lost 0 bases to trimming and J lost 4 bases, with 4 bases between them. The CDR3 is CASSIDSYNEQFF. For the CDR3, the DNA is TGTGCCAGTAGTATAGACAGTTACAATGAGCAGTTCTTC. Supplemented by reference TRBV19 and TRBJ2-1, the full variable domain reads DGGITQSPKYLFRKEGQNVTLSCEQNLNHDAMYWYRQDPGQGLRLIYYSQIVNDFQKGDIAEGYSVSREKKESFPLTVTSAQKNPTAFYLCASSIDSYNEQFFGPGTRLTVL.

This rearrangement joins TRBV6-1 to TRBJ2-2; the D gene is possibly TRBD1 (5 bases). V was shortened by 4 bases and J by 3 bases, with 6 bases between the two germline ends. Germline V gene sequence: CDR1 MNHNS, CDR2 SASEGT. The CDR3 contains 13 residues. CDR3 DNA sequence: TGTGCCAGCAGTGGACAGTACACCGGGGAGCTGTTTTTT. Translated, it gives CASSGQYTGELFF.

In its sample, this clonotype was seen a few times. This rearrangement joins TRBV6-5 to TRBJ2-5; TRBD1 matches 7 bases. The length of the CDR3 is 16 residues. V lost 4 bases and J lost 1; bases outside the gene matches: 9. The germline V gene has CDR1 MNHEY and CDR2 SVGAGI. This CDR3 reads CASSSSDRPTQETQYF. In nucleotides, the CDR3 is TGTGCCAGCAGTTCCTCGGACAGGCCCACCCAAGAGACCCAGTACTTC.

This clonotype was detected ten times or more. The rearrangement joins TRBV29-1 to TRBJ2-1; 10 bases agree with TRBD2. There are 13 residues in the CDR3. CDR1 is SQVTM and CDR2 is ANQGSEA in the germline V gene. The chain's CDR3 is CSFPLAGTNEQFF. The DNA of the CDR3 is TGCAGTTTCCCACTAGCGGGAACTAATGAGCAGTTCTTC.

This clonotype was seen a handful of times. This chain connects TRBV4-1 to TRBJ2-3; D uncertain. The CDR3 contains 16 residues. Per germline, CDR1 MGHRA and CDR2 YSYEKL. V gave up 1 base and J gave up 6 bases, with 17 bases separating them. The CDR3 nucleotides are TGCGCCAGCAGCCAAGTTTACGTCGATGCGTGGGATACGCAGTATTTT. Protein: CASSQVYVDAWDTQYF.

This chain uses TRBV20-1 with TRBJ2-1, with D possibly being TRBD2 (5 bases). The germline CDR1 and CDR2 sequences are DFQATT and SNEGSKA (reference sequence). The CDR3 covers 14 residues. V lost 2 bases and J lost 7, with 15 bases in between. The CDR3 reads CSARLENGGNEQFF. The CDR3 DNA follows: TGCAGTGCTAGACTCGAAAACGGCGGGAATGAGCAGTTCTTC.

This clonotype was observed a few times. Here the CDR3 DNA reads TGCAGCGTGATAGAGGACCAAGAGACCCAGTACTTC. Its protein product is CSVIEDQETQYF. The chain combines TRBV29-1 with TRBJ2-5; D gene ambiguous. This CDR3 has 12 residues. The germline gives CDR1 SQVTM, CDR2 ANQGSEA. Between the trimmed V and J ends, which lost 6 bases and 0 bases, there was a span of 8 bases.

This chain's CDR3 is CASSPQPSGTHEQYF. The CDR3 region has the DNA TGTGCCAGCAGCCCCCAACCTAGCGGGACCCACGAGCAGTACTTC. The V call is TRBV7-9, the J call TRBJ2-7; 9 bases are shared with TRBD2. This CDR3 region has 15 residues. V lost 5 bases to trimming and J lost 5 bases; unmatched junction nucleotides: 10. The V gene's germline CDR1 is SEHNR and CDR2 FQNEAQ (reference sequence).

This clonotype has a count of ten or more. The rearrangement joins TRBV5-5 to TRBJ2-1; a weak D match, TRBD2 (6 bases). This CDR3 contains 12 residues. V lost 3 bases, J lost 8 bases, and 9 bases lay in between. Germline CDR1 SGHKS, CDR2 YYEKEE (reference sequence). The CDR3 nucleotides are TGTGCCAGCAGCTCTAGCGACTATGAGCAGTTCTTC. This sequence encodes CASSSSDYEQFF.

J is TRBJ2-1 and V is TRBV5-6; 10 bases map to TRBD2. Trimming took 0 bases from V and 9 from J; bases not matched to a gene: 6. This CDR3 contains 15 residues. The germline gives CDR1 SGHDT, CDR2 YYEEEE. The DNA for the CDR3 is TGTGCCAGCAGCTTGGGGCTAGCGGGAGCGAGTGAGCAGTTCTTC. Translation gives CASSLGLAGASEQFF. The full variable domain, completed using reference TRBV5-6 and TRBJ2-1, is DAGVTQSPTHLIKTRGQQVTLRCSPKSGHDTVSWYQQALGQGPQFIFQYYEEEERQRGNFPDRFSGHQFPNYSSELNVNALLLGDSALYLCASSLGLAGASEQFFGPGTRLTVL.